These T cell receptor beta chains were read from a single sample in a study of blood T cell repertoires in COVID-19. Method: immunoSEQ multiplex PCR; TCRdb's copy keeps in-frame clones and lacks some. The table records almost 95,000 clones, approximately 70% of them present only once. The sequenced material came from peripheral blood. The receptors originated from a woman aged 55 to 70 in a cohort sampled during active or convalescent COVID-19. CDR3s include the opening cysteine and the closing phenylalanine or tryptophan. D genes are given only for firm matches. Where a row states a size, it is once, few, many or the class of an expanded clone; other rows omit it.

TGTGCCAGCAGGGACAGGGGCTCTGGAAACACCATATATTTT	CASRDRGSGNTIYF	TRBJ1-3	TRBV6-5	TRBD1	.
TGTGCCAGCAGTCAGCCGGGACTAGCGGGTTACGAGCAGTTCTTC	CASSQPGLAGYEQFF	TRBJ2-1	TRBV7-2	TRBD2	.
TGTGCCAGCAGCGCAGCAGGCAGGGGAAACACCATATATTTT	CASSAAGRGNTIYF	TRBJ1-3	TRBV7-2	.	.
TGTGCCACCAGTGACACCTCCACGAGGACCGGGGAGCTGTTTTTT	CATSDTSTRTGELFF	TRBJ2-2	TRBV24-1	.	few
TGTGCCAGCAGTCTAATGGGGACAGCTCTACACTATGGCTACACCTTC	CASSLMGTALHYGYTF	TRBJ1-2	TRBV14	TRBD1	.
TGCGCCAGCAGCTTGGCCAATTTAGCGGGGGGCCGGAGGCCCGGGGAGCTGTTTTTT	CASSLANLAGGRRPGELFF	TRBJ2-2	TRBV5-1	TRBD2	.
TGTGCCAGCAGCGTAGTCCCGTCTCCTAGGGGGGAGCAGTACTTC	CASSVVPSPRGEQYF	TRBJ2-7	TRBV9	.	.
TGTGCCAGCAGTGAAGCCGTCACAGATACGCAGTATTTT	CASSEAVTDTQYF	TRBJ2-3	TRBV2	.	few
TGTGCCAGCAGCGCCCGGGCGGGACAGGGGGAAGCTTTCTTT	CASSARAGQGEAFF	TRBJ1-1	TRBV9	TRBD1	.
TGTGCCAGCAGTTACCAGGGGCGTGGAGGCTACACCTTC	CASSYQGRGGYTF	TRBJ1-2	TRBV6-5	.	.
TGTGCCAGCAGCGGTAGCGGGGGGGCCGGAGATACGCAGTATTTT	CASSGSGGAGDTQYF	TRBJ2-3	TRBV7-9	TRBD2	.
TGTGCCTGGAGTTCGTTAGGGAGGGCTTTCTTT	CAWSSLGRAFF	TRBJ1-1	TRBV30	.	.
TGTGCCAGCAGTGCCAGGACGGCGGGGGTGTGGAATCAGCCCCAGCATTTT	CASSARTAGVWNQPQHF	TRBJ1-5	TRBV6-1	.	.
TGTGCCAGCAGTACAGGGGAGGTCACTGAAGCTTTCTTT	CASSTGEVTEAFF	TRBJ1-1	TRBV6-5	TRBD1	.
TGTGCCAGCAATCATCGACTAGCGGGGTCCCCCAATGAGCAGTTCTTC	CASNHRLAGSPNEQFF	TRBJ2-1	TRBV11-1	TRBD2	.
TGCAGCGTTAGGGGCTCTGGAAACACCATATATTTT	CSVRGSGNTIYF	TRBJ1-3	TRBV29-1	.	few
TGTGCCTGGAGTGTACGGGGGAACACTGAAGCTTTCTTT	CAWSVRGNTEAFF	TRBJ1-1	TRBV30	.	.
TGTGCCAGCAGCTTAGCGGGACTAGCGGAGCAGTACTTC	CASSLAGLAEQYF	TRBJ2-7	TRBV7-2	TRBD2	.
TGCGCCAGCAGCCCCCTAGAGGGGGAGCTGTTTTTT	CASSPLEGELFF	TRBJ2-2	TRBV5-1	.	.
TGTGCCAGCAGTTATCAGGAGGGGTATGGCTACACCTTC	CASSYQEGYGYTF	TRBJ1-2	TRBV6-2/TRBV6-3	.	many
TGTGCCAGCACTTTAAACAGGGATCAGCCCCAGCATTTT	CASTLNRDQPQHF	TRBJ1-5	TRBV28	.	.
TGTGCCAGCAGTGTGGGCGGGGGACCCTACAATGAGCAGTTCTTC	CASSVGGGPYNEQFF	TRBJ2-1	TRBV6-4	TRBD2	.
TGTGCCAGCTCACAAATGCAAGGAGGCACCACAGATACGCAGTATTTT	CASSQMQGGTTDTQYF	TRBJ2-3	TRBV18	.	.
TGCAGCGTTCGGGACAGCTACGAGCAGTACTTC	CSVRDSYEQYF	TRBJ2-7	TRBV29-1	TRBD1	.
TGTGCCAGCAGCCAAGACCCCTTTGCGGGGGCCTACACAGATACGCAGTATTTT	CASSQDPFAGAYTDTQYF	TRBJ2-3	TRBV3-1/TRBV3-2	.	.
TGTGCCAGCAGTTACACGGGCACAGATACGCAGTATTTT	CASSYTGTDTQYF	TRBJ2-3	TRBV6-5	.	many
TGTGCCAGCAGCTTGAGAGATTTCACAGATACGCAGTATTTT	CASSLRDFTDTQYF	TRBJ2-3	TRBV5-4	.	.
TGTGCCATCAGTGGGGCGGGGATGGAAGAGACCCAGTACTTC	CAISGAGMEETQYF	TRBJ2-5	TRBV10-3	.	.
TGTGCCACCAGCAGAGATTCCTCAATCCAGGGCTACGAGCAGTACTTC	CATSRDSSIQGYEQYF	TRBJ2-7	TRBV15	.	.
TGCGCCAGCAGCGAACAGAACCTCAGCGGGGAAAAACTGTTTTTT	CASSEQNLSGEKLFF	TRBJ1-4	TRBV5-1	.	few
TGTGCCAGCAGCTTGGTACCAGCGGGGGTTACCGGGGAGCTGTTTTTT	CASSLVPAGVTGELFF	TRBJ2-2	TRBV5-6	TRBD2	once
TGTGCCAGCAGCGTAGCCCCTTCGGAGCGGGGGTATCACCAAGAGACCCAGTACTTC	CASSVAPSERGYHQETQYF	TRBJ2-5	TRBV9	TRBD2	.
TGCGCCAGCGGGCCCACTTCTAACTATGGCTACACCTTC	CASGPTSNYGYTF	TRBJ1-2	TRBV5-1	.	few
TGTGCCAGCAGTGCAACCCGGGGGGGTATTAGGGAGACCCAGTACTTC	CASSATRGGIRETQYF	TRBJ2-5	TRBV25-1	TRBD2	.
TGTGCCAGCAGCTTAGGAGGCGGTGGCAATCAGCCCCAGCATTTT	CASSLGGGGNQPQHF	TRBJ1-5	TRBV7-6	.	.
TGTGCCAGCAGTGTATACAGGGGGCTTGGTGGCTACACCTTC	CASSVYRGLGGYTF	TRBJ1-2	TRBV2	TRBD1	.
TGTGCCAGCAGCCAAGTTCAACAGGGCGAAAAACTGTTTTTT	CASSQVQQGEKLFF	TRBJ1-4	TRBV14	.	.
TGTGCCAACGCCGGGACTTGGGGGGCCAACGTCCTGACTTTC	CANAGTWGANVLTF	TRBJ2-6	TRBV10-3	.	.
TGCGCCAGCAGCTTGGTGCAGTCTAGTGGCTACACCTTC	CASSLVQSSGYTF	TRBJ1-2	TRBV5-1	.	.
TGTGCCTGGAGTGTACCAGGGGGAACTAACTATGGCTACACCTTC	CAWSVPGGTNYGYTF	TRBJ1-2	TRBV30	TRBD1	.